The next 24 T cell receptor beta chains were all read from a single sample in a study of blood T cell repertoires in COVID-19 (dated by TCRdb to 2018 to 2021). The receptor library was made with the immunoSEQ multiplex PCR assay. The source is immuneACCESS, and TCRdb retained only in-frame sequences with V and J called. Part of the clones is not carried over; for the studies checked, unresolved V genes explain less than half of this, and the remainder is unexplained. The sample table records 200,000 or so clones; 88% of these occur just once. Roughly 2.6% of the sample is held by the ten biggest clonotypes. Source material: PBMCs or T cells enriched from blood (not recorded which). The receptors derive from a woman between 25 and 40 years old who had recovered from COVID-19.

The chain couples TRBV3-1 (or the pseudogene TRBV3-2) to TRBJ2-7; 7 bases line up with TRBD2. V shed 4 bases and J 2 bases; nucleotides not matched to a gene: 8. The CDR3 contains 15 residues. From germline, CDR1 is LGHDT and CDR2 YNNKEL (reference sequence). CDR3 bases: TGTGCCAGCAGCCCGATTCGCGGGGGAACCTACGAGCAGTACTTC. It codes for CASSPIRGGTYEQYF.

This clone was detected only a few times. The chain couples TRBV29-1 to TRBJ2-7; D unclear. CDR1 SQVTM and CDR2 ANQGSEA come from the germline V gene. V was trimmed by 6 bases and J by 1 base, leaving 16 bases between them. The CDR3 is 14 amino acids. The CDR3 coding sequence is TGCAGCGTCCTCAATGCGGCAGAATCCTACGAGCAGTACTTC. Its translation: CSVLNAAESYEQYF.

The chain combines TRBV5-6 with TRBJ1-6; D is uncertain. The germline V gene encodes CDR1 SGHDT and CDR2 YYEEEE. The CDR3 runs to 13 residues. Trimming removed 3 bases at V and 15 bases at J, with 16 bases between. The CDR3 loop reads CASSSTLSSNLHF. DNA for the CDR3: TGTGCCAGCAGCTCTACCCTATCTTCAAACCTCCACTTT.

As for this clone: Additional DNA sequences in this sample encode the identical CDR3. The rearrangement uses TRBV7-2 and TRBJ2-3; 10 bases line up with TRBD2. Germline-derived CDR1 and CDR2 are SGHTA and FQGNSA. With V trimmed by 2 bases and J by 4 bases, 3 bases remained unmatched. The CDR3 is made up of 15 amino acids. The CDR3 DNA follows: TGTGCCAGCAGCTTAACTAGCGGGGTCTCAGATACGCAGTATTTT. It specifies CASSLTSGVSDTQYF.

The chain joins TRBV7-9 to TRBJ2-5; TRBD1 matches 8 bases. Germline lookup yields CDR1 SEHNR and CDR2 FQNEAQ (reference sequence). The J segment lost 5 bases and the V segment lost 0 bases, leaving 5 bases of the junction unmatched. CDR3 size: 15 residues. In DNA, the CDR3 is TGTGCCAGCAGCTTAGCACAGGGGGTTACGGAGACCCAGTACTTC. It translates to CASSLAQGVTETQYF.

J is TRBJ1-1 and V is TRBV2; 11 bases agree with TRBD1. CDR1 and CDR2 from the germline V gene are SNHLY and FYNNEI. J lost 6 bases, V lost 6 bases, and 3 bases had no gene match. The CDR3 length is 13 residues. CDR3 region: CASRGTGGSEAFF. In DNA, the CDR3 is TGTGCCAGCAGAGGGACAGGGGGTTCTGAAGCTTTCTTT.

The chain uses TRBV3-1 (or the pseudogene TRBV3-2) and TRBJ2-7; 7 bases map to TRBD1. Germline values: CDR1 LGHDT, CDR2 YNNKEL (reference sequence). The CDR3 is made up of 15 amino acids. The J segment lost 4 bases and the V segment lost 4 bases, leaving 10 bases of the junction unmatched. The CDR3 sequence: CASSPTPGGSYEQYF. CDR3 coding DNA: TGTGCCAGCAGCCCTACGCCAGGGGGTTCATACGAGCAGTACTTC.

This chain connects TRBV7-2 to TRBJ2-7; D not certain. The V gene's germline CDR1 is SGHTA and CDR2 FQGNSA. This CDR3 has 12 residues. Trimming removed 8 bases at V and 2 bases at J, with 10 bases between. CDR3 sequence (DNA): TGTGCCAGCGGTCAACACCCCTACGAGCAGTACTTC. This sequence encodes CASGQHPYEQYF.

The CDR3 nucleotides are TGTGCCAGCAGCTTGGCCGGGACTAGCGGGCCCTACGAGCAGTACTTC. As protein: CASSLAGTSGPYEQYF. The chain is built from TRBV5-4 and TRBJ2-7; 12 nucleotides align to TRBD2. The V gene's germline CDR1 is SGHNT and CDR2 YYREEE (reference sequence). V shed 0 bases, J shed 2 bases, and the junction held 3 bases outside the gene matches. The CDR3 loop spans 16 amino acids.

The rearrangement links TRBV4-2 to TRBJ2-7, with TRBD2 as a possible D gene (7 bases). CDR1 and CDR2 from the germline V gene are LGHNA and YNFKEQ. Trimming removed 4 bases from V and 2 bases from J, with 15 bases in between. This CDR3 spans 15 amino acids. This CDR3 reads CASSPTRGGAYEQYF. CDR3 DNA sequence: TGTGCCAGCAGCCCGACGAGGGGGGGCGCCTACGAGCAGTACTTC.

CDR3 sequence (DNA): TGTGCCAGCAGAGGACATCCGAGCTCCTACGAGCAGTACTTC. Protein: CASRGHPSSYEQYF. This chain uses TRBV6-5 with TRBJ2-7; tentative D call: TRBD1 (5 bases). The CDR3 contains 14 residues. Germline CDR1 and CDR2: MNHEY and SVGAGI. With 6 bases removed from V and 0 bases from J, the gap between germline ends came to 12 bases.

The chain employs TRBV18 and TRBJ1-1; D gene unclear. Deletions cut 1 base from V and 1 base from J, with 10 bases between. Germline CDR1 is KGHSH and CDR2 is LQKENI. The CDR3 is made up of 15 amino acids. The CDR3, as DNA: TGTGCCAGCTCACCACTGACCGGGGAGAACACTGAAGCTTTCTTT. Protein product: CASSPLTGENTEAFF.

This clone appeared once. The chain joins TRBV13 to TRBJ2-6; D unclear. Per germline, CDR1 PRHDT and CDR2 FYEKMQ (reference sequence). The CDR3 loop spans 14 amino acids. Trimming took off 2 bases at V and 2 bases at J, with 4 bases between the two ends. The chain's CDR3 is CASSLQTGANVLTF. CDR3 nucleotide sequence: TGTGCCAGCAGCTTACAGACTGGGGCCAACGTCCTGACTTTC.

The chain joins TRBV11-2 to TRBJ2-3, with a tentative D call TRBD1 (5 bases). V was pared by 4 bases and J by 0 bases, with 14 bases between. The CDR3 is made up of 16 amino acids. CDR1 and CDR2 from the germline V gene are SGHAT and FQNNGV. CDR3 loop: CASSSWQGRSTDTQYF. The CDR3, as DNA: TGTGCCAGCAGCTCGTGGCAGGGAAGAAGCACAGATACGCAGTATTTT.

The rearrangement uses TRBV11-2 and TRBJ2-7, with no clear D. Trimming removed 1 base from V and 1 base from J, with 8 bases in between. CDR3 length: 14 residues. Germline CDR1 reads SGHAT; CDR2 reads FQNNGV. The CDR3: CASSLVLVSYEQYF. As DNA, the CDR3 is TGTGCCAGCAGCTTAGTTCTTGTGTCCTACGAGCAGTACTTC.

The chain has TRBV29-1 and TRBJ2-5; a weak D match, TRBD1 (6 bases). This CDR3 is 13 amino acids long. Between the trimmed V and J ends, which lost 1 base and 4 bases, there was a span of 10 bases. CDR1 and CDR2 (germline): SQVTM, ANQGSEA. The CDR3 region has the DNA TGCAGCGTTGAAGCAGGGGCTGGAGAGACCCAGTACTTC. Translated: CSVEAGAGETQYF.

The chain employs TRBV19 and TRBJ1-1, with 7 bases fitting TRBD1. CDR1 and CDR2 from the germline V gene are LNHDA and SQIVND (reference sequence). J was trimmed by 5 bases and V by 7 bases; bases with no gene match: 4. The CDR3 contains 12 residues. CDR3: CASTTGATEAFF. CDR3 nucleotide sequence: TGTGCCAGTACCACAGGGGCTACTGAAGCTTTCTTT.

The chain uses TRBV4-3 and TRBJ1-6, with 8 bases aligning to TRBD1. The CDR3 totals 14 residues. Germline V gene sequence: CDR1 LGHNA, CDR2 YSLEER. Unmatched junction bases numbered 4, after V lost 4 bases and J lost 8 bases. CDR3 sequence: CASSLSQGDSPLHF. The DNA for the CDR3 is TGCGCCAGCAGCCTCTCACAGGGGGATTCACCCCTCCACTTT.

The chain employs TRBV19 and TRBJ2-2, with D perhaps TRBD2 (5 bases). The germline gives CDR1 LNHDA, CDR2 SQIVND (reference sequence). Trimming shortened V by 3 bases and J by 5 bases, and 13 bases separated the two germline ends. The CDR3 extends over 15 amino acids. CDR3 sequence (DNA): TGTGCCAGTAGTATGCGCGGAGGAACAACCGGGGAGCTGTTTTTT. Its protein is CASSMRGGTTGELFF.

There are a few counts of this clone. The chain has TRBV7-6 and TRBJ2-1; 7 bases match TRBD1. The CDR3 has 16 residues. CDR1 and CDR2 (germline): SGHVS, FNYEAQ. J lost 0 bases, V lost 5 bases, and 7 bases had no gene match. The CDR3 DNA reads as TGTGCCAGCAGCGACAGCAGGGGGAGCTCCTACAATGAGCAGTTCTTC. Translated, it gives CASSDSRGSSYNEQFF.

CDR3 DNA sequence: TGTGCCAGCAGTTATCAGGGGGCGCATGAGCAGTACTTC. This encodes CASSYQGAHEQYF. This chain uses TRBV6-5 with TRBJ2-7, with 8 bases fitting TRBD1. Trimming cost V 3 bases and J 7 bases; bases outside gene matches: 5. CDR1 is MNHEY and CDR2 is SVGAGI in the germline V gene. The CDR3 totals 13 residues.

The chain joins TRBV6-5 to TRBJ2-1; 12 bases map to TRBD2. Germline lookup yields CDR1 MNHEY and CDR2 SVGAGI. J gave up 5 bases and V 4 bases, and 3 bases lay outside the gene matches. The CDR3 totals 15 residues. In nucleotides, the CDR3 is TGTGCCAGCAGTTGGGGACTAGCGGGCGACAATGAGCAGTTCTTC. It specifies CASSWGLAGDNEQFF.

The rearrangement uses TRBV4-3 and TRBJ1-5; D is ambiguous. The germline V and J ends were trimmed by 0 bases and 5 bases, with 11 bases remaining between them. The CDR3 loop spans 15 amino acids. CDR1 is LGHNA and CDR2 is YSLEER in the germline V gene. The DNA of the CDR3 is TGCGCCAGCAGCCAAGAGCGGGGTCGGGATCAGCCCCAGCATTTT. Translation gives CASSQERGRDQPQHF.

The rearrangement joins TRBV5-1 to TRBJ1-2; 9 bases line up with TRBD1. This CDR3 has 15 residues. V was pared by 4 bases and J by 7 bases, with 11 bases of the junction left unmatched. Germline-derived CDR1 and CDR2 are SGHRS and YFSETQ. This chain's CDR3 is CASSLDTGGGSGYTF. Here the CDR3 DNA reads TGCGCCAGCAGCCTGGATACAGGGGGCGGTAGTGGCTACACCTTC.